This T cell receptor beta chain is from a study of metastatic and nonmetastatic thyroid tumors. Study results and caveats: Reports indicated that malignant thyroid tumors showed significantly higher TCR beta diversity than benign nodules did, in blood and tumor.

In the study's own analysis: Construction of a distant-metastasis classifier for papillary thyroid cancer relied on CDR3 differences across clinicopathological groups. TCRdb recomputed clones from the PCR reads via MiXCR. It is TCRdb's table, rather than the study itself, that gives the V and J calls and clone size. The repertoire holds about 21,000 clones, with about a quarter as singletons. In this sample, this clone turned up a few times. Its target is unknown. V shed 6 bases and J shed 1 base, with 15 bases lying between them. The CDR3 extends over 15 amino acids. The germline V gene has CDR1 ENHRY and CDR2 SYGVKD. Each patient came to thyroid surgery without any prior treatment (of any kind).

The chain uses TRBV10-3 and TRBJ1-1, with D possibly TRBD1 on 5 matching bases. This TCR came from a female donor with papillary thyroid cancer or a benign thyroid nodule (not recorded which). Some clones in this sample may be carry-over from other donors' samples. The specimen sequenced was tumor tissue. Written as DNA, the CDR3 is TGTGCCATCAGCGAGAGCGGGGGGAGGAACACTGAAGCTTTCTTT. It is translated as CAISESGGRNTEAFF.